The clone carrying this TCR beta chain was seen at least ten times. The antigen is undetermined. The source of the sample is a study of regulatory T cells in long-lasting Graves disease. According to the study, TCR beta libraries were built with iRepertoire HTBI primers and CDR3-region Arm-PCR. In the authors' methods: Samples collectively showed approximately 62 TRBV and 11 to 15 TRBJ segments. TCRdb fed the multiplex PCR reads into MiXCR, producing one record per CDR3 protein. The V and J calls follow TCRdb's processing rather than the paper's. Among roughly 500,000 distinct CDR3 sequences listed, 20% to 25% were seen once. Findings of the study overall: Persistent Graves' patients showed a TCR diversity that was lower than that of newly diagnosed ones.

Described time point: persistent/refractory GD, antithyroid drugs over 5 years with positive TRAb. Making the TCR library involved RNA that had been extracted from PBMCs. The source of this sequence is a female donor with Graves disease. This specimen was peripheral blood mononuclear cells (PBMCs), taken when the disease was refractory, from a patient treated with antithyroid drugs.

The CDR3 spells CASSQTGGGGPTNTEAFF. CDR3 sequence (DNA): TGTGCCAGCAGCCAGACAGGGGGTGGAGGTCCAACGAACACTGAAGCTTTCTTT. V is TRBV7-9 and J is TRBJ1-1; 9 bases align to TRBD1. V lost 5 bases to trimming and J lost 1 base; unmatched junction nucleotides: 14. Germline CDR1 is SEHNR and CDR2 is FQNEAQ (reference sequence). The CDR3 contains 18 residues.